Sequencing of this TCR beta chain was carried out in a study of tumour-infiltrating T cells in Burkitt lymphoma. Repertoires were generated with immunoSEQ multiplex PCR, while TCRdb's copy carries only in-frame clones and drops some. The sample lists about 100 clones; almost 99% were seen once. In germline, CDR1 is SGDLS, CDR2 YYNGEE. The V end lost 3 bases, the J end lost 5 bases, and 17 bases lay between the germline ends. This CDR3 has 15 residues. V gene TRBV9 combines with J gene TRBJ1-1; D is perhaps TRBD1 (5 bases). Material for sequencing was tumor tissue. The receptor was derived from a human donor with diffuse large B-cell lymphoma. Some clones in this sample may be carry-over from other donors' samples. This chain's CDR3 is CASSAQVGRGTEAFF. DNA for the CDR3: TGTGCCAGCAGCGCCCAAGTGGGGCGGGGAACTGAAGCTTTCTTT.